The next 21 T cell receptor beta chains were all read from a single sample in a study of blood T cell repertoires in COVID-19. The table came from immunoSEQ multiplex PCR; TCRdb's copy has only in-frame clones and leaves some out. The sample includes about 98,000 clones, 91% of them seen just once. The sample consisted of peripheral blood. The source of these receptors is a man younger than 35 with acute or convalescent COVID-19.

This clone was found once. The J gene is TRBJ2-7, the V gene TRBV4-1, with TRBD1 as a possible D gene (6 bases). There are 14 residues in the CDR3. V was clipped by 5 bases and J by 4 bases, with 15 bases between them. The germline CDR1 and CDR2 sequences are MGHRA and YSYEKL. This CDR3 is CASSGETGPYEQYF. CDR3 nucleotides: TGCGCCAGCAGCGGAGAAACAGGGCCTTACGAGCAGTACTTC.

The CDR3: CASSDTENWQPQHF. The CDR3 nucleotides read TGTGCCAGCAGTGATACTGAAAATTGGCAGCCCCAGCATTTT. The chain joins TRBV25-1 to TRBJ1-5; D is unclear. Trimming removed 3 bases from V and 7 bases from J, with 13 bases in between. This CDR3 contains 14 residues. The germline gives CDR1 MGHDK, CDR2 SYGVNS.

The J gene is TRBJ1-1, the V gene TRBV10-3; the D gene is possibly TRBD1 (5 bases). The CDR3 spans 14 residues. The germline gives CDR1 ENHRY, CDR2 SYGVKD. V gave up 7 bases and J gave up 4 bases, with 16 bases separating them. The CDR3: CAITRGREGTEAFF. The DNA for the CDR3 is TGTGCCATCACGCGGGGCAGGGAAGGCACTGAAGCTTTCTTT.

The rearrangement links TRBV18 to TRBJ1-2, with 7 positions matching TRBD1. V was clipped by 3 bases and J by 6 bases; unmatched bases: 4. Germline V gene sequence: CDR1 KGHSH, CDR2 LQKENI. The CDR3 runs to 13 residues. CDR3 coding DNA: TGTGCCAGCTCACCTGACAGGGAAAATGGCTACACCTTC. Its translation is CASSPDRENGYTF. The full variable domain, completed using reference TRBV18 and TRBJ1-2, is NAGVMQNPRHLVRRRGQEARLRCSPMKGHSHVYWYRQLPEEGLKFMVYLQKENIIDESGMPKERFSAEFPKEGPSILRIQQVVRGDSAAYFCASSPDRENGYTFGSGTRLTVV.

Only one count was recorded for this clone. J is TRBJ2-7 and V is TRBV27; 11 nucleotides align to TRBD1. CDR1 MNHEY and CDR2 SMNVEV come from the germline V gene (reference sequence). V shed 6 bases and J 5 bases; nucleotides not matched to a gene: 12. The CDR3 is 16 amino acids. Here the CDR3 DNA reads TGTGCCAGCAGCCTCGGACAGGGGGCCCTTCTGGACGAGCAGTACTTC. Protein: CASSLGQGALLDEQYF.

The CDR3 coding sequence is TGTGCCAGCAGCGTGGGGGGGCCGGCGGATACGCAGTATTTT. It specifies CASSVGGPADTQYF. The chain employs TRBV6-4 and TRBJ2-3; D is possibly TRBD2 (7 bases). V lost 6 bases to trimming and J lost 6 bases, with 16 bases between them. There are 14 residues in the CDR3. Germline V gene data show CDR1 as MRHNA and CDR2 as SNTAGT.

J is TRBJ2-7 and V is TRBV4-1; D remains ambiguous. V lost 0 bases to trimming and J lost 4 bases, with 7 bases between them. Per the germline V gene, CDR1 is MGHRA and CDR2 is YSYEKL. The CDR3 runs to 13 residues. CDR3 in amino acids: CASSQDAVYEQYF. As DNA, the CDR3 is TGCGCCAGCAGCCAAGATGCGGTTTACGAGCAGTACTTC.

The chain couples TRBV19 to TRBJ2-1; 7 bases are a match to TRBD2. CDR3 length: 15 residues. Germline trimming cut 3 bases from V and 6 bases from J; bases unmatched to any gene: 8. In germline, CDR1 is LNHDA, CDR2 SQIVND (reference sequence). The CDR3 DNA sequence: TGTGCCAGTAGTATCGGAGCGGGAACCGGCAATGAGCAGTTCTTC. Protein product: CASSIGAGTGNEQFF.

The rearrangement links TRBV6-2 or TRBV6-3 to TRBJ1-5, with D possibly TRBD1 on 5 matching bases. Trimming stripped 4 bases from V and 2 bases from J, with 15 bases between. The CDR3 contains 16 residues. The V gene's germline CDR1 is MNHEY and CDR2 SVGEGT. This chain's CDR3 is CASSWGLLWGNQPQHF. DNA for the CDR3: TGTGCCAGCAGTTGGGGCCTGTTGTGGGGCAATCAGCCCCAGCATTTT.

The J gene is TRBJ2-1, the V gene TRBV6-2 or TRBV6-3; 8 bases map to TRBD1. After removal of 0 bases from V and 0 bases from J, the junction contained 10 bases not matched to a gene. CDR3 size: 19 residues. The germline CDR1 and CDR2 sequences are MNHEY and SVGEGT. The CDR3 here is CASSYSGQGPESSYNEQFF. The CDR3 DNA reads TGTGCCAGCAGTTACTCCGGACAGGGACCAGAGAGCTCCTACAATGAGCAGTTCTTC.

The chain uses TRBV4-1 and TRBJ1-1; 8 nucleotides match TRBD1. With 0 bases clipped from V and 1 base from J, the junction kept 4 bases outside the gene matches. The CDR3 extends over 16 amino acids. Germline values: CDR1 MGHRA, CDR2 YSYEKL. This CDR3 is CASSQDLGQGNTEAFF. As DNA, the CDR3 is TGCGCCAGCAGCCAAGATCTAGGACAGGGGAACACTGAAGCTTTCTTT.

The CDR3 loop is CASSLRGTGTPVRNYGYTF. Here the CDR3 DNA reads TGTGCCAGCAGTTTAAGGGGGACAGGGACCCCCGTAAGGAACTATGGCTACACCTTC. This sequence joins TRBV27 and TRBJ1-2; TRBD1 aligns across 9 bases. V was pared by 2 bases and J by 2 bases, with 15 bases of the junction left unmatched. The CDR3 sequence is 19 residues long. Per the germline V gene, CDR1 is MNHEY and CDR2 is SMNVEV (reference sequence).

CDR3 sequence (DNA): TGTGCCAGCAGCGGTGGGAGCTGGGTCACTGAAGCTTTCTTT. Protein sequence: CASSGGSWVTEAFF. The chain employs TRBV9 and TRBJ1-1; D is unclear. Germline lookup yields CDR1 SGDLS and CDR2 YYNGEE. V was cut by 3 bases and J by 4 bases, with 13 bases left in between. The CDR3 extends over 14 amino acids.

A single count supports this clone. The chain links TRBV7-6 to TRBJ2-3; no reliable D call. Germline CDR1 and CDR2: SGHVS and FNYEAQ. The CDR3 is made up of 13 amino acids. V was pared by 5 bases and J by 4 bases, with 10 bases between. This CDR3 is CASSAALADTQYF. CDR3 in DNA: TGTGCCAGCAGCGCCGCACTGGCAGATACGCAGTATTTT. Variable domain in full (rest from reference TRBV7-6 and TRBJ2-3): GAGVSQSPRYKVTKRGQDVALRCDPISGHVSLYWYRQALGQGPEFLTYFNYEAQQDKSGLPNDRFSAERPEGSISTLTIQRTEQRDSAMYRCASSAALADTQYFGPGTRLTVL.

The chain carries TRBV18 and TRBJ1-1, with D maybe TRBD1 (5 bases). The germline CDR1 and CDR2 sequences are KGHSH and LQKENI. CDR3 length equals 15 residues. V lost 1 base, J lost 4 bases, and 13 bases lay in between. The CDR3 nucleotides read TGTGCCAGCTCACCACAGGAGACAGAAGGCACTGAAGCTTTCTTT. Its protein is CASSPQETEGTEAFF. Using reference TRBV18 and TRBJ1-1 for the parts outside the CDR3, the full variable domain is NAGVMQNPRHLVRRRGQEARLRCSPMKGHSHVYWYRQLPEEGLKFMVYLQKENIIDESGMPKERFSAEFPKEGPSILRIQQVVRGDSAAYFCASSPQETEGTEAFFGQGTRLTVV.

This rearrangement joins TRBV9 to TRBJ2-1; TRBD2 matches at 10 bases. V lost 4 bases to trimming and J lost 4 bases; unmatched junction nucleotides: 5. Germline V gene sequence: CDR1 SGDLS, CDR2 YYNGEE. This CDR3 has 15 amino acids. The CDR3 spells CASSILAGGYNEQFF. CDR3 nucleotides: TGTGCCAGCAGCATATTAGCGGGGGGATACAATGAGCAGTTCTTC.

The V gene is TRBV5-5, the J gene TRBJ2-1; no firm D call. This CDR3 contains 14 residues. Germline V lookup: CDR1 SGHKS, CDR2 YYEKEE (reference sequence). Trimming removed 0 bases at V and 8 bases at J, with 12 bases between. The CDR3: CASSLAWSRDEQFF. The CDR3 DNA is TGTGCCAGCAGCTTGGCTTGGAGTCGGGATGAGCAGTTCTTC.

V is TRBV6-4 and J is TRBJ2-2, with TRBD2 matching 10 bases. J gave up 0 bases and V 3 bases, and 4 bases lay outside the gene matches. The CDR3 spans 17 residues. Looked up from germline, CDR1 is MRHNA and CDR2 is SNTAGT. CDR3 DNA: TGTGCCAGCAGTGAGGTGCTAGCGGGGGCGAACACCGGGGAGCTGTTTTTT. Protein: CASSEVLAGANTGELFF.

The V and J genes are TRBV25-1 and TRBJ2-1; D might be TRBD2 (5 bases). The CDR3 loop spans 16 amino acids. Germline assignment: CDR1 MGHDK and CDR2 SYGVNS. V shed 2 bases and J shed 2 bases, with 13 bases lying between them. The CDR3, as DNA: TGTGCCAGCAGTGAACCCCGCACGGGGACCTACAATGAGCAGTTCTTC. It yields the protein CASSEPRTGTYNEQFF.

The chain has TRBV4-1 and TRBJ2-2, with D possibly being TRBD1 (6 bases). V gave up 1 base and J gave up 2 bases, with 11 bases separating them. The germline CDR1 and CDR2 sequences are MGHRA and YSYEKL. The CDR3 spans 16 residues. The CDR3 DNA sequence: TGCGCCAGCAGCCAAGCAGGGGCGTTTAACACCGGGGAGCTGTTTTTT. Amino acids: CASSQAGAFNTGELFF.

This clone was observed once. CDR3 region: CAWSIARDNSPLHF. The CDR3 DNA follows: TGTGCCTGGAGTATTGCCAGGGATAATTCACCCCTCCACTTT. The chain links TRBV30 to TRBJ1-6; D possibly corresponds to TRBD1 (5 bases). The CDR3 consists of 14 residues. CDR1 and CDR2 (germline): GTSNPN, SVGIG (reference sequence). Trimming took off 2 bases at V and 5 bases at J, with 10 bases between the two ends.